Shown below are 25 T cell receptor beta chains from a single sample sequenced in a study of regulatory T cells in long-lasting Graves disease. Both iRepertoire HTBI primers and Arm-PCR of CDR3 regions were used to build the TCR beta libraries. TCRdb reprocessed the multiplex PCR reads via MiXCR and lists one record per CDR3 protein. This table holds about 560,000 distinct CDR3 sequences, around 15% found once. The time point: newly diagnosed GD, antithyroid drugs for less than 3 months. There was RNA extracted from PBMCs, and the TCR library was made from it. These data also formed part of another study, on T cells in Graves' hyperthyroidism and ophthalmopathy.

Sequenced material: peripheral blood mononuclear cells (PBMCs), taken at new diagnosis, from a patient treated with antithyroid drugs. Receptor source: a man aged 18 to 30 with Graves disease.

The chain employs TRBV6-5 and TRBJ1-5, with D tentatively TRBD1 (5 bases). Germline assignment: CDR1 MNHEY and CDR2 SVGAGI. The CDR3 totals 16 residues. V lost 2 bases, J lost 0 bases, and 11 bases lay in between. CDR3 DNA: TGTGCCAGCAGTTACGGGGGTCGAGATAGCAATCAGCCCCAGCATTTT. It specifies CASSYGGRDSNQPQHF.

This clonotype was found many times. The chain links TRBV28 to TRBJ2-7, with TRBD2 as a possible D gene (6 bases). V was cut by 1 base and J by 3 bases, with 13 bases left in between. CDR1 MDHEN and CDR2 SYDVKM come from the germline V gene. The CDR3 runs 15 residues. CDR3 loop: CASSLFRLASYEQYF. In DNA, the CDR3 is TGTGCCAGCAGTTTATTCAGGCTAGCGAGCTACGAGCAGTACTTC.

This clonotype was recorded many times. V and J are TRBV29-1 and TRBJ1-2; 11 nucleotides align to TRBD1. The CDR3 spans 14 residues. J lost 8 bases, V lost 3 bases, and 8 bases had no gene match. Per germline, CDR1 SQVTM and CDR2 ANQGSEA. The CDR3 spells CSVEPEGQGEGYTF. CDR3 in DNA: TGCAGCGTTGAGCCGGAGGGACAGGGGGAGGGCTACACCTTC.

This clonotype was counted at least ten times. DNA for the CDR3: TGCGCCAGCAGCTTGACTAGCGAAGGTACGCAGTATTTT. Its protein is CASSLTSEGTQYF. V and J are TRBV5-1 and TRBJ2-3; 7 bases are a match to TRBD2. The CDR3 is 13 residues long. V was pared by 1 base and J by 8 bases, with 4 bases of the junction left unmatched. Germline values: CDR1 SGHRS, CDR2 YFSETQ.

This clonotype was observed many times. The chain joins TRBV7-2 to TRBJ1-5; D uncertain. The CDR3 totals 12 residues. The V gene lost 3 bases and the J gene lost 3 bases, with 3 bases spanning the gap. CDR1 is SGHTA and CDR2 is FQGNSA in the germline V gene. The CDR3 region is CASSFDNQPQHF. CDR3 in DNA: TGTGCCAGCAGCTTCGACAATCAGCCCCAGCATTTT.

Note on this clonotype: One end of the junction is discordant with germline, which a read error may explain. The chain uses TRBV19 and TRBJ2-1; TRBD2 matches at 8 bases. Germline V CDR1 and CDR2: LNHDA, SQIVND (reference sequence). This CDR3 has 18 amino acids. The CDR3 loop reads CASGIDPTSGSSYNEQFF. The CDR3 DNA reads TGTGCCAGTGGTATAGACCCCACTAGCGGTAGCTCCTACAATGAGCAGTTCTTC.

V gene TRBV9 combines with J gene TRBJ2-5; D is unclear. Germline assignment: CDR1 SGDLS and CDR2 YYNGEE. The CDR3 runs 16 residues. With 3 bases removed from V and 4 bases from J, the gap between germline ends came to 19 bases. CDR3: CASSEGPGGLGETQYF. In DNA, the CDR3 is TGTGCCAGCAGCGAGGGCCCCGGTGGGCTGGGAGAGACCCAGTACTTC.

This clonotype has ten or more counts. V usage is TRBV6-2 or TRBV6-3 and J usage is TRBJ2-3, with TRBD1 matching over 12 bases. Germline CDR1 is MNHEY and CDR2 is SVGEGT. The CDR3 runs to 17 residues. V was pared by 7 bases and J by 4 bases, with 12 bases of the junction left unmatched. In DNA, the CDR3 is TGTGCCAGCACCCCTCTCCCGGGACAGGGGGCCCCAGATACGCAGTATTTT. It yields the protein CASTPLPGQGAPDTQYF.

This clonotype has a handful of counts. The CDR3 DNA follows: TGCGCCAGCAGCCAAGTTTTTGCCAACGGAGCCTACGAGCAGTACTTC. As protein: CASSQVFANGAYEQYF. V usage is TRBV4-1 and J usage is TRBJ2-7, with D unclear. The germline V gene has CDR1 MGHRA and CDR2 YSYEKL. The CDR3 has 16 residues. V was cut by 1 base and J by 2 bases, with 15 bases left in between.

Points on this clonotype: A far more abundant clone sits one base away, making this likely a read error. This chain uses TRBV7-9 with TRBJ2-1; the D is unclear. The germline gives CDR1 SEHNR, CDR2 FQNEAQ (reference sequence). The CDR3 has 11 residues. CDR3 in DNA: TGTGCCAGCAGCCTGTACAGTGAGCAGTTCTTC. Translated: CASSLYSEQFF.

The chain uses TRBV27 and TRBJ2-7, with a possible D match to TRBD1 (5 bases). CDR1 MNHEY and CDR2 SMNVEV come from the germline V gene (reference sequence). The V end lost 3 bases, the J end lost 5 bases, and 11 bases lay between the germline ends. This CDR3 region has 13 residues. CDR3 protein: CASSFFRGNEQYF. DNA of the CDR3: TGTGCCAGCAGTTTTTTTAGGGGCAACGAGCAGTACTTC.

Many counts were recorded for this clonotype. The CDR3: CSARGGWVYEQYF. The CDR3 DNA is TGCAGTGCTAGAGGTGGGTGGGTCTACGAGCAGTACTTC. The V and J genes are TRBV20-1 and TRBJ2-7; D gene uncertain. The germline V and J ends were trimmed by 1 base and 3 bases, with 10 bases remaining between them. The CDR3 totals 13 residues. The germline CDR1 and CDR2 sequences are DFQATT and SNEGSKA (reference sequence).

This clonotype was seen only a few times. This chain joins TRBV7-2 and TRBJ1-2; possible D gene TRBD1, 6 bases. V lost 7 bases, J lost 3 bases, and 12 bases lay in between. The CDR3 totals 13 residues. Looked up from germline, CDR1 is SGHTA and CDR2 is FQGNSA. This CDR3 is CASTMGGDYGYTF. DNA of the CDR3: TGTGCCAGCACAATGGGGGGCGACTATGGCTACACCTTC.

This clonotype was picked up many times. The gene calls are TRBV7-9 and TRBJ1-4, with TRBD1 identical over 8 bases. Unmatched junction bases numbered 6, after V lost 5 bases and J lost 7 bases. Germline V gives CDR1 SEHNR, CDR2 FQNEAQ (reference sequence). The CDR3 length is 14 residues. CDR3 in amino acids: CASSTQGAREKLFF. The CDR3 coding sequence is TGTGCCAGCAGCACGCAGGGGGCGCGTGAAAAACTGTTTTTT.

Many counts were recorded for this clonotype. The rearrangement joins TRBV5-1 to TRBJ2-2, with D hard to call. Germline lookup yields CDR1 SGHRS and CDR2 YFSETQ. This CDR3 spans 14 amino acids. Trimming removed 3 bases at V and 6 bases at J, with 12 bases between. The CDR3 DNA reads as TGCGCCAGCAGCTGGAACGTGGGCTCCGGGGAGCTGTTTTTT. Translation: CASSWNVGSGELFF. Full variable domain (missing parts from reference TRBV5-1 and TRBJ2-2): KAGVTQTPRYLIKTRGQQVTLSCSPISGHRSVSWYQQTPGQGLQFLFEYFSETQRNKGNFPGRFSGRQFSNSRSEMNVSTLELGDSALYLCASSWNVGSGELFFGEGSRLTVL.

V usage is TRBV7-2 and J usage is TRBJ1-1, with D unclear. This CDR3 region has 13 residues. Germline loops: CDR1 SGHTA, CDR2 FQGNSA. V was pared by 4 bases and J by 7 bases, with 13 bases between. The CDR3: CTSSSETEDEAFF. The CDR3 bases are TGTACCAGCAGCTCGGAGACGGAGGATGAAGCTTTCTTT.

This clonotype was observed a handful of times. CDR3 sequence reads: CASSFWRELGYNEQFF. In DNA, the CDR3 is TGTGCCAGCAGTTTCTGGCGGGAGCTGGGGTACAATGAGCAGTTCTTC. The chain recombines TRBV6-2 or TRBV6-3 with TRBJ2-1, with TRBD2 identical over 7 bases. The CDR3 spans 16 residues. J was trimmed by 4 bases and V by 4 bases; bases with no gene match: 10. Germline V CDR1 and CDR2: MNHEY, SVGEGT.

There are many counts of this clonotype. V is TRBV12-3 or TRBV12-4 and J is TRBJ1-1; 9 bases map to TRBD1. This CDR3 is 15 amino acids long. Losses at the gene ends were 5 bases for V and 1 base for J; bases not matched to a gene: 5. CDR3 coding DNA: TGTGCCAGCAGTCCGGCGACAGGGGGGAACACTGAAGCTTTCTTT. Its translation is CASSPATGGNTEAFF.

This clonotype showed up many times. The CDR3 protein is CASSPREGLEQYF. In DNA form, the CDR3 reads TGTGCCAGCAGCCCTCGGGAGGGCCTCGAGCAGTACTTC. V is TRBV12-3 or TRBV12-4 and J is TRBJ2-7, with 8 bases lining up with TRBD2. V shed 6 bases, J shed 6 bases, and the junction held 7 bases outside the gene matches. The CDR3 has 13 residues.

The chain couples TRBV5-1 to TRBJ2-3; possible D gene TRBD2, 6 bases. Trimming pared 0 bases from V and 3 bases from J, leaving 17 bases between. The CDR3 runs 17 residues. Per germline, CDR1 SGHRS and CDR2 YFSETQ. CDR3 amino acids: CASSLATFAGTTDTQYF. The DNA for the CDR3 is TGCGCCAGCAGCTTGGCTACATTTGCGGGAACTACAGATACGCAGTATTTT.

This clonotype showed up just a few times. The gene calls are TRBV12-3 or TRBV12-4 and TRBJ2-2; either TRBD1 or TRBD2 may fit D (6 bases each). The V and J ends lost 6 bases and 4 bases respectively, with 12 bases between them. This CDR3 has 14 amino acids. The CDR3: CASRGLRGTGELFF. The CDR3 DNA is TGTGCCAGCAGGGGACTCAGGGGCACCGGGGAGCTGTTTTTT.

This clonotype was recorded many times. The chain employs TRBV20-1 and TRBJ2-7; D is ambiguous. CDR1 DFQATT and CDR2 SNEGSKA come from the germline V gene (reference sequence). This CDR3 is built from 11 residues. V was clipped by 3 bases and J by 3 bases, with 6 bases between them. DNA of the CDR3: TGCAGTGCTAGTCTCCTCTACGAGCAGTACTTC. This codes for CSASLLYEQYF.

A few counts support this clonotype. The V gene is TRBV20-1, the J gene TRBJ1-1; tentatively, D is TRBD1 (6 bases). The CDR3 covers 13 residues. CDR1 and CDR2 (germline): DFQATT, SNEGSKA (reference sequence). V was shortened by 6 bases and J by 0 bases, with 11 bases between the two germline ends. CDR3 nucleotide sequence: TGCAGTGCGGGAGGGGGAATGAACACTGAAGCTTTCTTT. This translates into CSAGGGMNTEAFF.

This clonotype has just a few counts. The chain employs TRBV9 and TRBJ1-5; D gene unclear. CDR1 and CDR2 (germline): SGDLS, YYNGEE. The V end was cut by 2 bases, the J end by 2 bases, with 11 bases between. The CDR3 has 15 amino acids. DNA for the CDR3: TGTGCCAGCAGCGTCGGGGATTCGGGCAATCAGCCCCAGCATTTT. This sequence encodes CASSVGDSGNQPQHF.

The chain is built from TRBV28 and TRBJ1-1; TRBD1 matches 7 bases. CDR1 and CDR2 (germline): MDHEN, SYDVKM. V lost 6 bases and J lost 5; bases outside the gene matches: 12. The CDR3 has 15 amino acids. The CDR3 protein is CASSPLLTGRTEAFF. The CDR3 bases are TGTGCCAGCAGCCCACTCCTGACAGGGAGGACTGAAGCTTTCTTT. The variable domain in full, completed from reference TRBV28 and TRBJ1-1, reads DVKVTQSSRYLVKRTGEKVFLECVQDMDHENMFWYRQDPGLGLRLIYFSYDVKMKEKGDIPEGYSVSREKKERFSLILESASTNQTSMYLCASSPLLTGRTEAFFGQGTRLTVV.